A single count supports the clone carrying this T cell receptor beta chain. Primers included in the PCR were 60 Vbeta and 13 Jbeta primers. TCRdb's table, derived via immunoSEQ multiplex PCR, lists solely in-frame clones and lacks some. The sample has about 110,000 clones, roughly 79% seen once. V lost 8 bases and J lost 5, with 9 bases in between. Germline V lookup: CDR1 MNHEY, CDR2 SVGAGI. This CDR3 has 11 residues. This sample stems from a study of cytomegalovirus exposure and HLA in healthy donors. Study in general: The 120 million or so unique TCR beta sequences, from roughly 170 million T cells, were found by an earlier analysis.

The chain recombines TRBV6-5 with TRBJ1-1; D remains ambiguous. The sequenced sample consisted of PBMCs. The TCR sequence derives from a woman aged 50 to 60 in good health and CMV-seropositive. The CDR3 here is CASSRETEAFF. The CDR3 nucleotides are TGTGCCAGCTCACGGGAAACTGAAGCTTTCTTT.